The 18 T cell receptor beta chains given below trace back to one sample, sequenced in a study of control samples from healthy donors and cancer patients. Using immunoSEQ multiplex PCR, the repertoire was profiled, and TCRdb retains in-frame clones only, with some absent. This sample carries over 65,000 clones, approximately 91% of them seen once, and the ten largest clones take 9.5% to 10%. Sequenced sample: PBMCs. These receptors came from a woman aged 45-65 years with colorectal cancer.

This clone was seen only once. This chain links TRBV20-1 with TRBJ2-3; TRBD2 matches 11 bases. Germline CDR1 DFQATT, CDR2 SNEGSKA (reference sequence). Trimming took 3 bases from V and 3 from J; bases not matched to a gene: 5. CDR3 size: 15 residues. In nucleotides, the CDR3 is TGCAGTGCTAGTATTCTAGCGGGGGGTACAGATACGCAGTATTTT. Protein: CSASILAGGTDTQYF.

The chain links TRBV29-1 to TRBJ2-3, with D perhaps TRBD2 (6 bases). CDR3 length equals 14 residues. The V gene's germline CDR1 is SQVTM and CDR2 ANQGSEA. CDR3 sequence reads: CNHAPGVSTDTQYF. Here the CDR3 DNA reads TGCAACCACGCGCCGGGGGTTAGCACAGATACGCAGTATTTT.

In its sample, this clone was seen once. The chain has TRBV5-1 and TRBJ2-2; D not certain. Trimming shortened V by 0 bases and J by 4 bases, and 7 bases separated the two germline ends. The germline V gene has CDR1 SGHRS and CDR2 YFSETQ. There are 14 residues in the CDR3. CDR3 protein: CASSLGYSTGELFF. Here the CDR3 DNA reads TGCGCCAGCAGCTTGGGGTACAGCACCGGGGAGCTGTTTTTT.

The J gene is TRBJ2-3, the V gene TRBV14; D unclear. This CDR3 contains 15 residues. Between the trimmed V and J ends, which lost 4 bases and 1 base, there was a span of 12 bases. Germline V gene data show CDR1 as SGHDN and CDR2 as FVKESK. The CDR3 DNA follows: TGTGCCAGCAGCCGCCTGGCGGCGGGCACAGATACGCAGTATTTT. It translates to CASSRLAAGTDTQYF.

The chain uses TRBV27 and TRBJ2-1, with a possible D match to TRBD2 (5 bases). Trimming removed 5 bases at V and 8 bases at J, with 16 bases between. CDR3 length equals 14 residues. Germline V gene data show CDR1 as MNHEY and CDR2 as SMNVEV (reference sequence). This chain's CDR3 is CASSITRSGHEQFF. CDR3 nucleotide sequence: TGTGCCAGCAGTATTACTAGATCCGGCCATGAGCAGTTCTTC.

CDR3 loop: CASSLDWTDTQYF. The DNA for the CDR3 is TGCGCCAGCAGCTTGGACTGGACAGATACGCAGTATTTT. V gene TRBV5-1 combines with J gene TRBJ2-3; D is undetermined. The CDR3 contains 13 residues. The V end was cut by 0 bases, the J end by 3 bases, with 5 bases between. In germline, CDR1 is SGHRS, CDR2 YFSETQ.

The genes are TRBV6-5 and TRBJ2-1; 7 positions agree with TRBD2. Germline V gives CDR1 MNHEY, CDR2 SVGAGI. The CDR3 spans 14 residues. J was trimmed by 16 bases and V by 2 bases; bases with no gene match: 14. CDR3 sequence reads: CASSYNPSGAGLFF. The CDR3, as DNA: TGTGCCAGCAGTTACAACCCGAGCGGGGCTGGATTATTCTTC.

CDR3 amino acids: CASSRAGATTSTDTQYF. The CDR3 region has the DNA TGTGCCAGCAGTAGGGCGGGGGCCACCACTAGCACAGATACGCAGTATTTT. The V call is TRBV21-1, the J call TRBJ2-3; the table calls TRBD2, which could not be checked here. TRBV21-1 is tagged as a pseudogene. The CDR3 contains 17 residues.

The V and J genes are TRBV29-1 and TRBJ2-7, with 9 bases fitting TRBD1. There are 12 residues in the CDR3. V trimming: 6 bases; J trimming: 6 bases; junction bases outside the gene matches: 6. Germline V gene lookup returns CDR1 SQVTM and CDR2 ANQGSEA. The CDR3 loop reads CSVRTGAGEQYV. DNA of the CDR3: TGCAGCGTGCGGACAGGGGCAGGCGAGCAGTACGTC.

CDR3 in amino acids: CASSQIQGAGGGYTF. Written as DNA, the CDR3 is TGCGCCAGCAGCCAAATTCAGGGAGCAGGGGGTGGCTACACCTTC. The genes are TRBV4-3 and TRBJ1-2, with 7 bases fitting TRBD1. There are 15 residues in the CDR3. Germline trimming cut 2 bases from V and 7 bases from J; bases unmatched to any gene: 10. Germline V gene data show CDR1 as LGHNA and CDR2 as YSLEER.

The gene calls are TRBV12-3 or TRBV12-4 and TRBJ1-2; D unclear. Trimming pared 2 bases from V and 3 bases from J, leaving 4 bases between. The CDR3 length is 12 residues. The CDR3 loop is CASSLLDYGYTF. CDR3 DNA: TGTGCCAGCAGTTTATTGGACTATGGCTACACCTTC.

CDR3 loop: CASRGPLQAFF. The CDR3 bases are TGTGCCAGCAGGGGGCCCTTGCAAGCTTTCTTT. The rearrangement uses TRBV6-5 and TRBJ1-1; D is perhaps TRBD1 (5 bases). CDR1 is MNHEY and CDR2 is SVGAGI in the germline V gene. The V gene lost 6 bases and the J gene lost 9 bases, with 11 bases spanning the gap. This CDR3 contains 11 residues.

V and J are TRBV7-7 and TRBJ2-2; 9 nucleotides match TRBD1. Germline lookup yields CDR1 SSHAT and CDR2 FNYEAQ (reference sequence). Germline trimming cut 5 bases from V and 5 bases from J; bases unmatched to any gene: 6. CDR3 length: 15 residues. This CDR3 is CASSPGQGMTGELFF. The DNA for the CDR3 is TGTGCCAGCAGCCCGGGACAGGGTATGACCGGGGAGCTGTTTTTT.

The chain carries TRBV28 and TRBJ1-2; no reliable D call. V was pared by 1 base and J by 5 bases, with 11 bases between. The germline V gene has CDR1 MDHEN and CDR2 SYDVKM. The CDR3 has 14 residues. CDR3 bases: TGTGCCAGCAGTTTATACTCGGGAGGGTATGGCTACACCTTC. Translated, it gives CASSLYSGGYGYTF.

The gene calls are TRBV6-6 and TRBJ1-2, with 10 bases aligning to TRBD1. This CDR3 comprises 19 residues. The germline gives CDR1 MNHNY, CDR2 SVGAGI (reference sequence). J lost 6 bases, V lost 5 bases, and 21 bases had no gene match. DNA of the CDR3: TGTGCCAGCAGTCCCCAAAAAAGGGGGACAGGGGAACCCATGGATGGCTACACCTTC. Translating it yields CASSPQKRGTGEPMDGYTF.

This chain uses TRBV5-4 with TRBJ1-1; D not resolved. The CDR3 has 9 amino acids. Trimming removed 5 bases at V and 5 bases at J, with 1 base between. Germline-derived CDR1 and CDR2 are SGHNT and YYREEE (reference sequence). The CDR3 coding sequence is TGTGCCAGCAGTACTGAAGCTTTCTTT. Its translation is CASSTEAFF.

V gene TRBV19 combines with J gene TRBJ2-5; D not certain. Per the germline V gene, CDR1 is LNHDA and CDR2 is SQIVND (reference sequence). The CDR3 runs 13 residues. V was clipped by 6 bases and J by 2 bases, with 10 bases between them. CDR3 in DNA: TGTGCCAGTAGCCCCCACGAACAAGAGACCCAGTACTTC. Its protein is CASSPHEQETQYF.

CDR3 bases: TGTGCCAGCAGTTACCTACAGGAGTACAATGAGCAGTTCTTC. This gives the protein CASSYLQEYNEQFF. The chain recombines TRBV6-6 with TRBJ2-1; D is possibly TRBD1 (5 bases). Trimming removed 2 bases at V and 4 bases at J, with 9 bases between. From germline, CDR1 is MNHNY and CDR2 SVGAGI (reference sequence). The CDR3 loop spans 14 amino acids.